This paragraph reports one TCR beta chain. Antigen: not known. It was by quantitative 5'-RACE with molecular barcodes that TCR beta libraries were made. TCRdb independently ran MiXCR on the 5' RACE reads; one entry per CDR3 protein. The sample records approximately 100,000 distinct CDR3 sequences, roughly 8.3% being singletons. This sample was included in a study of CD8 T cells in ankylosing spondylitis. Study-level points and caveats: Researchers reportedly found disease-linked clones significantly enriched in matched ankylosing spondylitis synovial fluid. For ankylosing spondylitis blood, a TCR beta motif of seven to nine highly homologous variants appeared characteristic. In reactive arthritis synovial fluid and blood, some motif variants had been reported before.

Deletions cut 3 bases from V and 0 bases from J, with 27 bases between. The CDR3 sequence is 20 residues long. The germline V gene encodes CDR1 LGHNA and CDR2 YNFKEQ. The source is a male donor with ankylosing spondylitis or in good health (not recorded which). The chain uses TRBV4-2 and TRBJ2-7; possibly TRBD1 for D (5 bases). The material sequenced was blood, either unsorted or a sorted T cell fraction (not recorded which). DNA of the CDR3: TGTGCCAGCAGCCACGGACACTTTCGATCCCTAATCTCGAACTCCTACGAGCAGTACTTC. Translation: CASSHGHFRSLISNSYEQYF.